This TCR beta chain comes out of a study of Ad26.COV2.S vaccination and SARS-CoV-2 variants. The V segment lost 4 bases and the J segment 8 bases; nucleotides outside the gene matches: 10. The CDR3 runs 14 residues. Germline-derived CDR1 and CDR2 are LGHNA and YNFKEQ. Only in-frame clones appear in the TCRdb table, and some are missing; sequencing was by immunoSEQ multiplex PCR. Here the sample spans fewer than 400,000 clones, about nine tenths being singletons. This clone was recorded a few times. Treatment noted: some 20 received Ad26.COV2.S at low or high dose, single or two shots; about 5 received placebo; per-sample allocation not given. It was on day 63 after the first vaccine or placebo injection that samples were taken.

This chain links TRBV4-2 with TRBJ1-2; 7 nucleotides line up with TRBD1. The receptor was isolated from a person aged 18-60 years who received the Ad26.COV2.S COVID-19 vaccine or a placebo. Sequencing used peripheral blood, obtained in a trial of Ad26.COV2.S vaccine versus placebo. The CDR3 protein is CASSPSEDREGYTF. CDR3 bases: TGTGCCAGCAGCCCCTCGGAAGACAGGGAGGGCTACACCTTC.